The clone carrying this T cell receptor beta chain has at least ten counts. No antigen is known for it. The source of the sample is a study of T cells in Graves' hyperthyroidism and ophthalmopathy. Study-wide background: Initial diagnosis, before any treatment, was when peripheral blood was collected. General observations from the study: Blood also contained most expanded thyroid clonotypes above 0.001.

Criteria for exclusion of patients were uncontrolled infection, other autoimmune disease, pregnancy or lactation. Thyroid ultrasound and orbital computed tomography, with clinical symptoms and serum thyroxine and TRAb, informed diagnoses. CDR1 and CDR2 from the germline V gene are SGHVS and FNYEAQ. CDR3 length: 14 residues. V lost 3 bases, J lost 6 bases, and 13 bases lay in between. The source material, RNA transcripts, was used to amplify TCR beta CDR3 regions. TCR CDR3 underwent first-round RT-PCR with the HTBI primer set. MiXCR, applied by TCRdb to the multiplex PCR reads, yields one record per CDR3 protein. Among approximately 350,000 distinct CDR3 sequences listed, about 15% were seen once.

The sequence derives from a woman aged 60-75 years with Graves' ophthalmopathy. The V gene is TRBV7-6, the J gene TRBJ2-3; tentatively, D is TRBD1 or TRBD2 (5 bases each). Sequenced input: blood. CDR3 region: CASSLGRGEDTQYF. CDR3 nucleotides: TGTGCCAGCAGCTTGGGTAGGGGAGAGGATACGCAGTATTTT.